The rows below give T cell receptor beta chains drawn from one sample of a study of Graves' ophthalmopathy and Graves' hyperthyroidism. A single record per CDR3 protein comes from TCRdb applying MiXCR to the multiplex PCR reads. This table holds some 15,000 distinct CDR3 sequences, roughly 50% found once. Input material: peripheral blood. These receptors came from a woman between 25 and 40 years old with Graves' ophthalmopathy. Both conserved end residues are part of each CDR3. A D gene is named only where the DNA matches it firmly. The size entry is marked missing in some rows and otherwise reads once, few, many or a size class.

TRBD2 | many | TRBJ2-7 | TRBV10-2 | CASSAGPPWASGRASEQYF | TGCGCCAGCAGTGCTGGACCCCCTTGGGCTAGCGGGAGGGCGAGTGAGCAGTACTTC
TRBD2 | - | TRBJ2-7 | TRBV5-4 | CASSLNREGAYEQYF | TGTGCCAGCAGCTTAAACCGGGAGGGGGCCTACGAGCAGTACTTC
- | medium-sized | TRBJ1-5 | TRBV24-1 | CATSDFPHARGAYGNQPQHF | TGTGCCACCAGTGATTTTCCCCACGCCAGGGGAGCTTACGGCAATCAGCCCCAGCATTTT
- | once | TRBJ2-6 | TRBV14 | CASSQDGGGWGTEAF | TGTGCCAGCAGCCAAGATGGTGGTGGCTGGGGCACTGAAGCTTTC
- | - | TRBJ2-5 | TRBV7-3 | CASSGRLRETQYF | TGTGCCAGCAGCGGCAGGCTGAGGGAGACCCAGTACTTC
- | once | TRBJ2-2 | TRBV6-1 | CASSVNEGVRELFF | TGTGCCAGCAGTGTCAACGAAGGGGTCCGGGAGCTGTTTTTT
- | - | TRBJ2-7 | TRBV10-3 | CAINDRELGAHEQYF | TGTGCCATCAATGATAGAGAACTGGGGGCCCACGAGCAATACTTC
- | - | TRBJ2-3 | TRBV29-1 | CSAWTASADTQYF | TGCAGCGCCTGGACGGCTAGCGCTGATACGCAGTATTTT
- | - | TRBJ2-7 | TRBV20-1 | CSANRDTSYEQYF | TGCAGTGCTAACCGGGACACTTCCTACGAGCAGTACTTC
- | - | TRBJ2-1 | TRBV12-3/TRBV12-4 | CASKGGYNEQFF | TGTGCCAGCAAAGGGGGGTACAATGAGCAGTTCTTC
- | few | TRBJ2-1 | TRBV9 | CASSERQSSYNEQFF | TGTGCCAGCAGCGAGAGACAGAGCTCCTACAATGAGCAGTTCTTC
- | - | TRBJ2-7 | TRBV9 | CASSDPSGERASSYEQYF | TGTGCCAGCAGTGACCCATCAGGGGAGCGCGCTTCTTCTTACGAGCAGTACTTC
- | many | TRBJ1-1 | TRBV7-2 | CASSPTRSGVNTEAFF | TGTGCCAGCAGCCCAACCAGATCGGGGGTGAACACTGAAGCTTTCTTT